The TCR beta chain described here comes from a study of identifying expanded T cells in peripheral blood. In this sample, this clone turned up once. Antigen: not known. Study-wide results and caveats: Clone count variance between roughly 2-week samples rose with total template count.

The V gene's germline CDR1 is KGHSH and CDR2 LQKENI. The V segment lost 2 bases and the J segment 6 bases; nucleotides outside the gene matches: 14. CDR3 length equals 18 residues. Method: immunoSEQ multiplex PCR; TCRdb's copy keeps in-frame clones and lacks some. The table shows some 120,000 clones, with 84% occurring only once. The sequence was collected from a person aged 18 to 75 in good health. Material: blood. The rearrangement uses TRBV18 and TRBJ1-5, with TRBD1 matching over 9 bases. CDR3 protein: CASSPNVSGTGFIQPQHF. The CDR3 bases are TGTGCCAGCTCACCAAATGTGTCAGGGACAGGGTTTATTCAGCCCCAGCATTTT.